A selection of T cell receptor beta chains follows, all from one sample in a study of Graves' ophthalmopathy and Graves' hyperthyroidism. MiXCR, run by TCRdb on the multiplex PCR reads, gives a single entry per CDR3 protein. The sample carries about 700,000 distinct CDR3 sequences, 35% to 50% recorded once. Sequenced sample: peripheral blood. These receptors were collected from an adult man with Graves' ophthalmopathy. CDR3s include the opening cysteine and the closing phenylalanine or tryptophan.

V: TRBV24-1
CDR3: CATSETGYGYTF

V: TRBV4-1
CDR3: CASNRDTKNSPLHF

V: TRBV10-2
CDR3: CASSEPGTEQETQYF

V: TRBV10-3
CDR3: CAMGQGSGELFF

V: TRBV11-2
CDR3: CASSLAAVLTF

V: TRBV2
CDR3: CASSEWAPWMGQNQPQHF

V: TRBV7-9
CDR3: CASSLIAGDTAYEQYF

V: TRBV11-2
CDR3: CASSLSGRVEKLFF

V: TRBV29-1
CDR3: CSVVRDYEQYF

V: TRBV6-2/TRBV6-3
CDR3: CASSSSRQLNIF

V: TRBV7-2
CDR3: CASPGMTGPASEQYF

V: TRBV7-2
CDR3: CASSQEDSLYSNQPQHF

V: TRBV7-3
CDR3: CASSLRGGSEAFF

V: TRBV29-1
CDR3: CSLRPSNQPQHF

V: TRBV29-1
CDR3: CSVEENIQYF

V: TRBV10-3
CDR3: CAIREEGGLDQPQHF

V: TRBV25-1
CDR3: CASSRFGTANTEAFF

V: TRBV12-3/TRBV12-4
CDR3: CASSPRDDAYEQYF

V: TRBV7-2
CDR3: CASSLFWGRKRKLLFF

V: TRBV9
CDR3: CASSQDGASNNSPLHF

V: TRBV19
CDR3: CASSRGKFEETQYF

V: TRBV9
CDR3: CASSADRPLGYTF

V: TRBV7-9
CDR3: CASSWGQAYGYTF

V: TRBV10-3
CDR3: CASSYGTQTEAFF

V: TRBV2
CDR3: CASSVRVEAFF

V: TRBV10-3
CDR3: CAISVPRQGPEQYF

V: TRBV15
CDR3: CATSGTSGLAETQYF

V: TRBV4-1
CDR3: CASSQDSVQGGQPQYF

V: TRBV20-1
CDR3: CSGGPGPEETQYF

V: TRBV2
CDR3: CASSEGGLAGGYQETQYF

V: TRBV19
CDR3: CASSLNTGTPSNQPQHF

V: TRBV20-1
CDR3: CSAFGSSNSPLHF

V: TRBV7-9
CDR3: CASSLIAAGTQETQYF

V: TRBV7-9
CDR3: CASSPQGASYEQYF

V: TRBV20-1
CDR3: CSAKGTGGSDSPLHF

V: TRBV20-1
CDR3: CSARSTSGGGYEKLFF

V: TRBV2
CDR3: CASSEFGTGDGYTF

V: TRBV29-1
CDR3: CSAGDGYTF

V: TRBV7-9
CDR3: CASGDRFGETQYF

V: TRBV9
CDR3: CASSPRADPGDTIYF

V: TRBV7-2
CDR3: CASSPSISGNTIYF

V: TRBV19
CDR3: CASSIEDTEAFF

V: TRBV12-3/TRBV12-4
CDR3: CASSYLSAAWGYEQYF